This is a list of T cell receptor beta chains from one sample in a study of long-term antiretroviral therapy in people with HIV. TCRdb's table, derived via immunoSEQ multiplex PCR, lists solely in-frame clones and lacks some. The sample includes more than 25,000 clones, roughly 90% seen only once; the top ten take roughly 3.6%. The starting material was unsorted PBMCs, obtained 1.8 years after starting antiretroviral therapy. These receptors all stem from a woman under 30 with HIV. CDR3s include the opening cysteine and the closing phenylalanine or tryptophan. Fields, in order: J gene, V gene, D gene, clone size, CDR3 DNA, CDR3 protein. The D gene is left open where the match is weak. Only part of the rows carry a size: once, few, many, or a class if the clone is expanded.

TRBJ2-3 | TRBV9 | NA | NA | TGTGCCAGCAGCGTAGAACAGATCACAGATACGCAGTATTTT | CASSVEQITDTQYF
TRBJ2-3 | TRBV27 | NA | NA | TGTGCCAGCAGTTTATCCCCCGCAGATACGCAGTATTTT | CASSLSPADTQYF
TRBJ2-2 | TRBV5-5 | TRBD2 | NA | TGTGCCAGCAGCCCGACACTAAGCGGGAGGGCAACCGGGGAGCTGTTTTTT | CASSPTLSGRATGELFF
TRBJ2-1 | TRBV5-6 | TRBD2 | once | TGTGCCAGCAGCTTTGAGCGGGAAGTTAATGAGCAGTTCTTC | CASSFEREVNEQFF
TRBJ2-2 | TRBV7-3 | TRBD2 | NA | TGTGCCAGCAGCCTTTACACTAGCGGGAGAGGGGAGCTGTTTTTT | CASSLYTSGRGELFF
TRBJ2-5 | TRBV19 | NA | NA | TGTGCCAGTAAGCTCAGCGGTATACAAGAGACCCAGTACTTC | CASKLSGIQETQYF
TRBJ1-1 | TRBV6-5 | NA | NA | TGTGCCAGCAGTTACGGGGGGACTGAAGCTTTCTTT | CASSYGGTEAFF
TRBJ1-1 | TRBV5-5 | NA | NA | TGTGCCAGCAGCTTAGCAGGATACACTGAAGCTTTCTTT | CASSLAGYTEAFF
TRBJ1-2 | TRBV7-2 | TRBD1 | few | TGTGCCAGCAGCCCCTCAGGACAGGGTTATGGCTACACCTTC | CASSPSGQGYGYTF
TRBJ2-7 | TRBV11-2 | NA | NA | TGTGCCAGCAGCTTGTCCTTAGCTTACGAGCAGTACTTC | CASSLSLAYEQYF
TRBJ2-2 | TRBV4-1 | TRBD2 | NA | TGCGCCAGCAGCAGGCTAGCGGGAGATTCGGGGGAGCTGTTTTTT | CASSRLAGDSGELFF
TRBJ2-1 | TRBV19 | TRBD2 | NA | TGTGCCAGTAGTAGGGGACTAAGCTCCTACAATGAGCAGTTCTTC | CASSRGLSSYNEQFF
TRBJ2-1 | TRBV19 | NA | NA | TGTGCCAGTAGCCGAGACAAGTACAATGAGCAGTTCTTC | CASSRDKYNEQFF
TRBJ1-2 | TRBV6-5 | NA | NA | TGTGCCAGCAGTTACTCGAGGAATGGCTACACCTTC | CASSYSRNGYTF
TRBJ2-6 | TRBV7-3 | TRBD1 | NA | TGTGCCAGCAGCCCTGACAGGGGGTGGTCTGGCGCCAACGTCCTGACTTTC | CASSPDRGWSGANVLTF
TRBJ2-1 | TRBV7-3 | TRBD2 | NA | TGTGCCAGCAGCCCCCGCGTCATGGCTAGCGGATACAATGAGCAGTTCTTC | CASSPRVMASGYNEQFF
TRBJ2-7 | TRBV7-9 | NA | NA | TGTGCCAGCAGCCTGCCTTGGGGGGGGCAGGCCGAGCAGTACTTC | CASSLPWGGQAEQYF
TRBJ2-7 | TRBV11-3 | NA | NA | TGTGCCAGCCGAGTTCGGGTTCCTAAATCCTACGAGCAGTACTTC | CASRVRVPKSYEQYF
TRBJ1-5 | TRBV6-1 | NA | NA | TGTGCCAGCAGTGAAGCTCGGCCTCGAAATCAGCCCCAGCATTTT | CASSEARPRNQPQHF
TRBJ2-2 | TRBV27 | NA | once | TGTGCCAGCAGTCGCCGACTTGGCGGGGAGCTGTTTTTT | CASSRRLGGELFF
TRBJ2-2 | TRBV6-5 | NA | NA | TGTGCCAGCAGTTACGGGGCAGGCACCGGGGAGCTGTTTTTT | CASSYGAGTGELFF
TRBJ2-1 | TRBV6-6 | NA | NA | TGTGCCAGCAGCCAATCTAACAATGAGCAGTTCTTC | CASSQSNNEQFF
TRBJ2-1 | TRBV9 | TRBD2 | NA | TGTGCCAGCAGCCCACTAGCGGGCGCCACAGTCTATGAGCAGTTCTTC | CASSPLAGATVYEQFF
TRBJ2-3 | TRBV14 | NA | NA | TGTGCCAGCAGCCAGATTCGATCGGGTTACACAGATACGCAGTATTTT | CASSQIRSGYTDTQYF
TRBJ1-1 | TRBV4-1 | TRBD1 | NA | TGCGCCAGCAGCCAACTACAGGGGGGGAACACTGAAGCTTTCTTT | CASSQLQGGNTEAFF
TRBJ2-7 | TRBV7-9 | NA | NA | TGTGCCAGCAGCTTAGTTTCACGAGACTACGAGCAGTACTTC | CASSLVSRDYEQYF
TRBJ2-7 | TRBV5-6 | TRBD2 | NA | TGTGCCAGCAGCTTGGAAATCCGCGGGAGGGCCGGCGAGCAGTACTTC | CASSLEIRGRAGEQYF
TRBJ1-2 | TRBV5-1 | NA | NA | TGCGCCAGCAGCCTAAGAACCCGGACGAGCAGATCGGGCTATGGCTACACCTTC | CASSLRTRTSRSGYGYTF
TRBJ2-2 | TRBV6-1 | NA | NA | TGTGCCAGTAAACTGATCGGGGAGCTGTTTTTT | CASKLIGELFF
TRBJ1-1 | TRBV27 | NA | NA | TGTGCCAGCAGTTTAGATCCGGGATGGGACACTGAAGCTTTCTTT | CASSLDPGWDTEAFF
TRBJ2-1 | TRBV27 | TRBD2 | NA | TGTGCCAGCCGTACTAGCGGGAGAGGGCGGGAGCAGTTCTTC | CASRTSGRGREQFF
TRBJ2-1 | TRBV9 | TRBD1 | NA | TGTGCCAGCACCGAAACCGGGACAGTTCCCTACAATGAGCAGTTCTTC | CASTETGTVPYNEQFF
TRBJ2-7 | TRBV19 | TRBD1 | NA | TGTGCCAGTAGTGTGGCGACAGGGGGCTCCTACGAGCAGTACTTC | CASSVATGGSYEQYF
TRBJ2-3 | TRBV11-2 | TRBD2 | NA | TGTGCCAGCAGCTTTAGCGGGAGGGCCCCAGATACGCAGTATTTT | CASSFSGRAPDTQYF
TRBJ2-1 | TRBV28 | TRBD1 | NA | TGTGCCAGCAGACTGACAGGGAATGAGCAGTTCTTC | CASRLTGNEQFF
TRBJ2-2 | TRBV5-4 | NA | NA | TGTGCCAGCAGCTTCCCGGGACGCGAAAGGGACACCGGGGAGCTGTTTTTT | CASSFPGRERDTGELFF
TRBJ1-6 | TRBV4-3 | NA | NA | TGCGCCAGCAGCCAAGGGGGCCTGGGCAATTCACCCCTCCACTTT | CASSQGGLGNSPLHF
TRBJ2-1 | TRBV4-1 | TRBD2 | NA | TGCGCCAGCAGCCAAGCCGGGACTAACAATGAGCAGTTCTTC | CASSQAGTNNEQFF
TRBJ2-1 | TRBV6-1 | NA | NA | TGTGCCAGCAGTGAACAGGGTTGGGCCCATTTTGACAATGAGCAGTTCTTC | CASSEQGWAHFDNEQFF
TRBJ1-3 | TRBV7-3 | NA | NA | TGTGCCACCTCCCCGGTCAGGGCTGGAAACACCATATATTTT | CATSPVRAGNTIYF
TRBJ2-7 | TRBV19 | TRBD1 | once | TGTGCCAGTAGCTCTACAGGGGTTTGGGACGAGCAGTACTTC | CASSSTGVWDEQYF
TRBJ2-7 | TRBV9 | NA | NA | TGTGCCAGCAGCGCGGGCGCAACCTACGAGCAGTACTTC | CASSAGATYEQYF